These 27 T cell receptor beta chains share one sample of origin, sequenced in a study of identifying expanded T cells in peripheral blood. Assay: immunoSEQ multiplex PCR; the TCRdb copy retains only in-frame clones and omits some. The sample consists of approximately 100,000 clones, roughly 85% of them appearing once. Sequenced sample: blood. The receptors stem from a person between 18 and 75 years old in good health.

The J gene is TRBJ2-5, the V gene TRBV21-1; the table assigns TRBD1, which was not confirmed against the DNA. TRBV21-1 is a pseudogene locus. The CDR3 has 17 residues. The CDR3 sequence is CASSPPRAGARLETQYF. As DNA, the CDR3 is TGTGCCAGCAGCCCGCCGCGGGCAGGGGCTCGGCTAGAGACCCAGTACTTC.

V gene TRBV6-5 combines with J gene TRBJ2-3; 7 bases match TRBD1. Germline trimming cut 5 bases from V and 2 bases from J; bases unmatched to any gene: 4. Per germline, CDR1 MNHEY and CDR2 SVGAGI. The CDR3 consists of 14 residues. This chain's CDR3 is CASSPGTATDTQYF. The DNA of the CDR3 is TGTGCCAGCAGTCCCGGGACAGCCACAGATACGCAGTATTTT.

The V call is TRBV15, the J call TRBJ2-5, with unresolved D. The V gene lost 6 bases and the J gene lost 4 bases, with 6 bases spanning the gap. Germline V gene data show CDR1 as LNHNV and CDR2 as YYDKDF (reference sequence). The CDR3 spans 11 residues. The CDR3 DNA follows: TGTGCCACCAGTTCGCGAGAGACCCAGTACTTC. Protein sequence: CATSSRETQYF.

Written as DNA, the CDR3 is TGTGCCAGCAGCCCTGGGACAGAGCAGTTCTTC. It yields the protein CASSPGTEQFF. V is TRBV9 and J is TRBJ2-1; a possible D gene is TRBD1 (6 bases). CDR3 length equals 11 residues. Trimming shortened V by 4 bases and J by 10 bases, and 9 bases separated the two germline ends. Germline assignment: CDR1 SGDLS and CDR2 YYNGEE.

CDR3 protein: CASSVFAAFNYGYTF. For the CDR3, the DNA is TGTGCCAGCAGTGTTTTTGCAGCTTTTAACTATGGCTACACCTTC. This sequence joins TRBV6-1 and TRBJ1-2, with D unresolved. The CDR3 is made up of 15 amino acids. V lost 4 bases to trimming and J lost 1 base, with 13 bases between them. Germline V gives CDR1 MNHNS, CDR2 SASEGT.

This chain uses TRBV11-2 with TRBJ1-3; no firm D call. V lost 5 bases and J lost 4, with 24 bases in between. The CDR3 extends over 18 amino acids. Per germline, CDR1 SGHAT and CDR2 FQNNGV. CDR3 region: CASSPGIARQHLGNTIYF. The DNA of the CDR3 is TGTGCCAGCAGCCCAGGCATAGCGCGGCAGCACTTAGGAAACACCATATATTTT.

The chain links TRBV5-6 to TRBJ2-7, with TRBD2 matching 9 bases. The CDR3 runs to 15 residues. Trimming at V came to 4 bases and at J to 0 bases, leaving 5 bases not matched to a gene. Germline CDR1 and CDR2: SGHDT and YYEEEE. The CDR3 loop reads CASSIAGDYSYEQYF. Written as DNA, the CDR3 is TGTGCCAGCAGCATAGCGGGGGATTACTCCTACGAGCAGTACTTC.

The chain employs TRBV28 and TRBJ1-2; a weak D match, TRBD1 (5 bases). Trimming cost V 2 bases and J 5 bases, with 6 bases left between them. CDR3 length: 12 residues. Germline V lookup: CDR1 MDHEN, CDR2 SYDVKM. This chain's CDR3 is CASSLGTYGYTF. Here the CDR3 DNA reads TGTGCCAGCAGTTTAGGGACGTATGGCTACACCTTC.

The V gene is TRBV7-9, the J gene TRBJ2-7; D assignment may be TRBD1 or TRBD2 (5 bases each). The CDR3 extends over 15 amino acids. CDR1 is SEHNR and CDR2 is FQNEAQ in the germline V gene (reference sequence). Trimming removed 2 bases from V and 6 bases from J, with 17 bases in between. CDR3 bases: TGTGCCAGCAGCTTATTCGGGACCGAAGACCTCGAGCAGTACTTC. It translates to CASSLFGTEDLEQYF.

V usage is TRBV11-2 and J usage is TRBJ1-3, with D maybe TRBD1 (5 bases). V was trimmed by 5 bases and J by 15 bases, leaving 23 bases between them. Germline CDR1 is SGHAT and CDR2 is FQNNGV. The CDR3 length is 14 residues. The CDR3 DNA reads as TGTGCCAGCAGCACGAGAAGTGGAGGCCGGGACCCATATTTT. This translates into CASSTRSGGRDPYF.

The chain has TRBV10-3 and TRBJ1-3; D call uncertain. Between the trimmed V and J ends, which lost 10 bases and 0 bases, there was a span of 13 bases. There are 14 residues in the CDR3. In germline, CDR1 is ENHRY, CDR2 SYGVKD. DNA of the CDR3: TGTGCCACCCTAGGACGCCTCTCTGGAAACACCATATATTTT. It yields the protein CATLGRLSGNTIYF.

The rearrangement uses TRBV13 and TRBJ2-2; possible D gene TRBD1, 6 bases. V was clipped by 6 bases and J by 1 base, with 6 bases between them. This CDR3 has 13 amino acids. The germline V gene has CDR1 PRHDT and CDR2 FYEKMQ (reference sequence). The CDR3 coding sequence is TGTGCCAGCAGACAGGGGAACACCGGGGAGCTGTTTTTT. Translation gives CASRQGNTGELFF.

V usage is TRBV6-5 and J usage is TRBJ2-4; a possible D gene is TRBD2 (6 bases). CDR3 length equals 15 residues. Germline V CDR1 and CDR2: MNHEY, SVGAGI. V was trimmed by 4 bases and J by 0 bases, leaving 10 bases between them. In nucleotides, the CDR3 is TGTGCCAGCAGTTTAGGAGGGCTAGCCAAAAACATTCAGTACTTC. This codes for CASSLGGLAKNIQYF.

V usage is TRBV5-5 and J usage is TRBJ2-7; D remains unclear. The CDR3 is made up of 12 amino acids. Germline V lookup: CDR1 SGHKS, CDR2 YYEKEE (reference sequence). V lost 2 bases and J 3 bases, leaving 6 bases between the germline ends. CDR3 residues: CASSFLLYEQYF. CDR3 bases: TGTGCCAGCAGCTTTCTTCTCTACGAGCAGTACTTC.

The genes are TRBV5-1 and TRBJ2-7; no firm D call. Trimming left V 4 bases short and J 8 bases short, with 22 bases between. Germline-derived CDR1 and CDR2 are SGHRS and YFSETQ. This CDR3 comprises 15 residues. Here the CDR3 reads CASSRPEAHYEQQYF. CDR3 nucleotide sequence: TGCGCCAGCAGCCGCCCTGAAGCCCACTACGAGCAGCAGTACTTC. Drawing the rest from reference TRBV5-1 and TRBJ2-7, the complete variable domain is KAGVTQTPRYLIKTRGQQVTLSCSPISGHRSVSWYQQTPGQGLQFLFEYFSETQRNKGNFPGRFSGRQFSNSRSEMNVSTLELGDSALYLCASSRPEAHYEQQYFGPGTRLTVT.

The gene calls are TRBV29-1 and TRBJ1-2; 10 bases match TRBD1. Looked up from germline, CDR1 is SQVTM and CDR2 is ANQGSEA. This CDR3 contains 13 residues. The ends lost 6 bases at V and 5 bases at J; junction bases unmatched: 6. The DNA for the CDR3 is TGCAGCGTATGGACAGGGGGACCATATGGCTACACCTTC. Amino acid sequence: CSVWTGGPYGYTF.

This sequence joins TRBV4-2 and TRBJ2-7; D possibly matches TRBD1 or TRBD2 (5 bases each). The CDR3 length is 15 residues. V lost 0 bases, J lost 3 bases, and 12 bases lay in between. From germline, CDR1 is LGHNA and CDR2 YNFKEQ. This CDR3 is CASSQDLRDLYEQYF. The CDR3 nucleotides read TGTGCCAGCAGCCAAGATTTACGGGACCTCTACGAGCAGTACTTC.

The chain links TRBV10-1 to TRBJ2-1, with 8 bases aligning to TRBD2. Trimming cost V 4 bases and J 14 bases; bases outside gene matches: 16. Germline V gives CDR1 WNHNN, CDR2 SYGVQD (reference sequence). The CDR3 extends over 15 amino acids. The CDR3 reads CASSGEPPDGGGKFF. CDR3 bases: TGCGCCAGCAGTGGGGAGCCCCCAGACGGCGGGGGGAAGTTCTTC.

CDR3 sequence: CASSSLGTPLGGYTF. The CDR3 nucleotides read TGTGCCAGCAGTTCCCTGGGGACTCCCCTTGGAGGCTACACCTTC. V and J are TRBV27 and TRBJ1-2, with D tentatively TRBD1 (5 bases). V lost 4 bases and J lost 8, with 20 bases in between. The germline V gene encodes CDR1 MNHEY and CDR2 SMNVEV (reference sequence). The CDR3 extends over 15 amino acids.

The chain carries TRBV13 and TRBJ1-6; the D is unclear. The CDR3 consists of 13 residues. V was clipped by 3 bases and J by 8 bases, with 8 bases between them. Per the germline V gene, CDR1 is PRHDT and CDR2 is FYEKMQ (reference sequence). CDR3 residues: CASSLSSDSPLHF. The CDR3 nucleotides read TGTGCCAGCAGCTTGAGCAGCGATTCACCCCTCCACTTT. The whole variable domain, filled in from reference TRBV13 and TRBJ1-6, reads AAGVIQSPRHLIKEKRETATLKCYPIPRHDTVYWYQQGPGQDPQFLISFYEKMQSDKGSIPDRFSAQQFSDYHSELNMSSLELGDSALYFCASSLSSDSPLHFGNGTRLTVT.

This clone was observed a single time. CDR3 DNA: TGTGCCAGCAGCTTGGTGGCAGGGCCCGTCGAGACCCAGTACTTC. This encodes CASSLVAGPVETQYF. V and J are TRBV5-4 and TRBJ2-5, with a tentative D call TRBD1 (5 bases). This CDR3 is built from 15 residues. V was pared by 0 bases and J by 5 bases, with 14 bases between. The germline V gene encodes CDR1 SGHNT and CDR2 YYREEE (reference sequence).

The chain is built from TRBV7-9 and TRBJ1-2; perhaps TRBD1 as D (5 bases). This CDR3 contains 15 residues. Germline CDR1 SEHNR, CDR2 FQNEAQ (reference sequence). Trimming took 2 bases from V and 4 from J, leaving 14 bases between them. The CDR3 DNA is TGTGCCAGCAGCTTAACAAAACCAGGGCGCTATGGCTACACCTTC. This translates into CASSLTKPGRYGYTF.

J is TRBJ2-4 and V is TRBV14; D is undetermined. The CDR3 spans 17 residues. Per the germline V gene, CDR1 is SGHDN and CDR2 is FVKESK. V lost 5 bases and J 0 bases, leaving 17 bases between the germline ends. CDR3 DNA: TGTGCCAGCAGCGCCACCTTTGGAAAACTAGCCAAAAACATTCAGTACTTC. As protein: CASSATFGKLAKNIQYF.

This CDR3 reads CASSFLQAPNYGYTF. The CDR3 DNA sequence: TGTGCCAGCAGTTTTTTACAGGCTCCTAACTATGGCTACACCTTC. The chain uses TRBV28 and TRBJ1-2; a weak D match, TRBD1 (5 bases). This CDR3 contains 15 residues. The germline V and J ends were trimmed by 3 bases and 0 bases, with 11 bases remaining between them. The germline gives CDR1 MDHEN, CDR2 SYDVKM.

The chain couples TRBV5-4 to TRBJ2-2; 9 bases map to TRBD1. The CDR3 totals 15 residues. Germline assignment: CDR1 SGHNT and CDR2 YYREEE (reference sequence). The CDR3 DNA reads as TGTGCTAGCGCGACAGGGGGGACGAACACCGGGGAGCTGTTTTTT. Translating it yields CASATGGTNTGELFF.

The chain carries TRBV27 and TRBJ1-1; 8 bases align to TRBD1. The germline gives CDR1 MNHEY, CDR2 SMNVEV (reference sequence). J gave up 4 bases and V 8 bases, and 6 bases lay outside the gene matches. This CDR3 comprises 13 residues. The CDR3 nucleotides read TGTGCCAGCGGGTCGACAGGGGTCACTGAAGCTTTCTTT. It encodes CASGSTGVTEAFF.

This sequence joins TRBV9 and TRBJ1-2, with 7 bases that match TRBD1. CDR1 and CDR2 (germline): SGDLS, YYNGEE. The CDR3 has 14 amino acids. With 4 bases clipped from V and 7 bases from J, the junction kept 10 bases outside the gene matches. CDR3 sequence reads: CASSQGGVLFGYTF. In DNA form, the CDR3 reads TGTGCCAGCAGCCAAGGGGGCGTATTATTTGGCTACACCTTC.